The rows below give T cell receptor beta chains drawn from one sample of a study of T cell changes during pregnancy in multiple sclerosis. Using immunoSEQ multiplex PCR, the repertoire was profiled, and TCRdb retains in-frame clones only, with some absent. The sample has under 150,000 clones; 95% to 98% are singletons. Sequences were derived from peripheral blood, sampled after pregnancy. Receptor source: a female donor with multiple sclerosis, enrolled in a pregnancy study. The CDR3 runs from the conserved cysteine through the conserved F or W. The D gene is left open where the match is weak. Expanded clones are given a class, and other clones once, few, many or no size at all.

DNA	CDR3	size	D	J	V
TGTGCCAGCTCACCATTAGGACAGAACTACAATGAGCAGTTCTTC	CASSPLGQNYNEQFF	once	NA	TRBJ2-1	TRBV18
TGTGCCAGCACCCTAGGGGGGGGCGGGGAGACCCAGTACTTC	CASTLGGGGETQYF	NA	NA	TRBJ2-5	TRBV7-2
TGTGCCAGCAGCTCCAGGGTTAACACTGAAGCTTTCTTT	CASSSRVNTEAFF	NA	NA	TRBJ1-1	TRBV11-3
TGCAGCGTTGTTCCCCCAACTAGCGGGAGCGGGTATGAGCAGTTCTTC	CSVVPPTSGSGYEQFF	NA	TRBD2	TRBJ2-1	TRBV29-1
TGTGCCAGTAGTATGCAACGGGCGGGAGTTTCGGGGGATACGCAGTATTTT	CASSMQRAGVSGDTQYF	NA	TRBD2	TRBJ2-3	TRBV19
TGTGCCAGCAGCGTAGGAGGGGGGGCGAACCTTGAAGCTTTCTTT	CASSVGGGANLEAFF	NA	NA	TRBJ1-1	TRBV9
TGTGCCAGCAAGGGGGCTTCGAGGGAGACCCAGTACTTC	CASKGASRETQYF	NA	TRBD1	TRBJ2-5	TRBV6-1
TGTGCCAGTAGTCCGGCGGGTAACCCGGAGTGGAATGAGCAGTTCTTC	CASSPAGNPEWNEQFF	NA	NA	TRBJ2-1	TRBV19
TGCGCCAGCAGCCATCTCACGGGGACGACTAGCGAGGGGGGCCAGTACTTC	CASSHLTGTTSEGGQYF	NA	TRBD2	TRBJ2-5	TRBV5-1
TGCGCCAGGAGTCGGGGGGCGGGTAACTATGGCTACACCTTC	CARSRGAGNYGYTF	NA	NA	TRBJ1-2	TRBV10-1
TGTGCCAGCAGTAACCGGGACAGGGGGTTCTACGAGCAGTACTTC	CASSNRDRGFYEQYF	NA	TRBD1	TRBJ2-7	TRBV28
TGTGCCACCCTGGGAGGGGAGGGTGACACTGAAGCTTTCTTT	CATLGGEGDTEAFF	NA	NA	TRBJ1-1	TRBV2
TGTGCCAGCACCCCCGGGGGGGGAACAGGTGAAAAACTGTTTTTT	CASTPGGGTGEKLFF	NA	NA	TRBJ1-4	TRBV9
TGTGCCAGCGGAGCGGGAAGCTCCTACGAGCAGTACTTC	CASGAGSSYEQYF	NA	TRBD2	TRBJ2-7	TRBV28
TGTGCCTGGAGGCGTGGACTAGCGGGACTTATGACATTCTTC	CAWRRGLAGLMTFF	NA	TRBD2	TRBJ2-1	TRBV30
TGTGCCAGCAGCCGGGGACTAGCGGGAGGGTACGAGCAGTACTTC	CASSRGLAGGYEQYF	NA	TRBD2	TRBJ2-7	TRBV5-4
TGTGCCAGCAGCTTAGGACAGGGGAGCTTCTACGAGCAGTACTTC	CASSLGQGSFYEQYF	NA	TRBD1	TRBJ2-7	TRBV7-9
TGCGCCAGCAGTTCCTATACAGGGTATGAGCAGTTCTTC	CASSSYTGYEQFF	NA	NA	TRBJ2-1	TRBV5-1
TGCAGCGTTGAATCGACTCGCACAGATACGCAGTATTTT	CSVESTRTDTQYF	NA	NA	TRBJ2-3	TRBV29-1
TGTGCCAGCAGCTACGACACAGGGAGTAACTATGGCTACACCTTC	CASSYDTGSNYGYTF	NA	NA	TRBJ1-2	TRBV11-2
TGTGCCATCAGACCCAGCGGGAGCTCCTACAATGAGCAGTTCTTC	CAIRPSGSSYNEQFF	NA	TRBD2	TRBJ2-1	TRBV10-3
TGTGCCAGCAGCTTAGGAACCGAGGGGACCCAGTACTTC	CASSLGTEGTQYF	NA	NA	TRBJ2-5	TRBV11-3
TGTGCCAGCAGTTCTCGGGACAGGGACTATGGCTACACCTTC	CASSSRDRDYGYTF	NA	TRBD1	TRBJ1-2	TRBV6-1
TGTGCCAGCAGTGGGAGCGTTGAGCTGTTTTTT	CASSGSVELFF	few	NA	TRBJ2-2	TRBV28
TGTGCCAGCAGCCAAGCGGGACTGAACACCGGGGAGCTGTTTTTT	CASSQAGLNTGELFF	NA	NA	TRBJ2-2	TRBV4-2
TGTGCCAGCACAGGGGTTCAGCAGTACTTC	CASTGVQQYF	NA	NA	TRBJ2-7	TRBV28
TGTGCCAGCACCTCCCGCCAGGGGCACCATGAGACCCAGTACTTC	CASTSRQGHHETQYF	NA	NA	TRBJ2-5	TRBV27
TGTGCCAGCTCACCAACCGGGACTGGAAACACCATATATTTT	CASSPTGTGNTIYF	once	NA	TRBJ1-3	TRBV18
TGCAGTGCTAGCACTAGCAATGCGCAGTACTTC	CSASTSNAQYF	NA	NA	TRBJ2-7	TRBV20-1
TGTGCCAGCAGCAAAAGAGCGGGGCCCTCCTACGAGCAGTACTTC	CASSKRAGPSYEQYF	NA	NA	TRBJ2-7	TRBV21-1
TGTGCCAGCAGCACCCGGACTAGCGGGGGCGAGCAGTTCTTC	CASSTRTSGGEQFF	NA	TRBD2	TRBJ2-1	TRBV7-8
TGCGCCAGCAGCTCCTTCGGGACAGGGGGCACCGGGGAGCTGTTTTTT	CASSSFGTGGTGELFF	NA	TRBD1	TRBJ2-2	TRBV5-1
TGTGCCAGCAGTTTATTTAGGGGAAGTCAGCCCCAGCATTTT	CASSLFRGSQPQHF	NA	NA	TRBJ1-5	TRBV27
TGCGCCAGCAGCTTGGCGGGGGGCCGGGGCTACACCTTC	CASSLAGGRGYTF	NA	NA	TRBJ1-2	TRBV5-1
TGTGCCAGCAGCGTAGGACAGGGGACCTACGAGCAGTACTTC	CASSVGQGTYEQYF	NA	TRBD1	TRBJ2-7	TRBV9
TGTGCCAGCCCATCTCGTGCGGGACTAGCGTTAAGTGAGCAGTTCTTC	CASPSRAGLALSEQFF	NA	TRBD2	TRBJ2-1	TRBV2
TGCGCCAGCAGCACACGACCGACAGGGAGAACTGAAGCTTTCTTT	CASSTRPTGRTEAFF	NA	TRBD1	TRBJ1-1	TRBV5-1
TGTGCCAGCAGCTTAGCTCAGGGGGCTCAGACAGATACGCAGTATTTT	CASSLAQGAQTDTQYF	NA	TRBD1	TRBJ2-3	TRBV7-2
TGTGCCAGCAGTACGGCAGGGAAAGGATATGGCTACACCTTC	CASSTAGKGYGYTF	NA	NA	TRBJ1-2	TRBV27
TGCGCCAGCAGTGGGAATCTAGCGGGAGGGTCCACTAGCACAGATACGCAGTATTTT	CASSGNLAGGSTSTDTQYF	NA	TRBD2	TRBJ2-3	TRBV10-2
TGTGCCAGCAGTGGACAGGGGGCGGGTAAACTGTTTTTT	CASSGQGAGKLFF	few	TRBD1	TRBJ1-4	TRBV2
TGCGCCAGCAGTCTGAGGGCCGGGACCTACAATGAGCAGTTCTTC	CASSLRAGTYNEQFF	NA	NA	TRBJ2-1	TRBV5-1
TGTGCCAGCTCACCAGACAGATCCTACGAGCAGTACTTC	CASSPDRSYEQYF	NA	NA	TRBJ2-7	TRBV18
TGTGCCAGCAGGGCTCTGGCCACCTCAGGCGACGAGCAGTACTTC	CASRALATSGDEQYF	NA	NA	TRBJ2-7	TRBV7-9
TGTGCCTGGAGTGGAACAGGGGAACAGAGCACAGATACGCAGTATTTT	CAWSGTGEQSTDTQYF	NA	TRBD1	TRBJ2-3	TRBV30
TGTGCCAGCACCAACTCAACCCGGGGGAGGGCCCCCAAAAACATTCAGTACTTC	CASTNSTRGRAPKNIQYF	NA	TRBD2	TRBJ2-4	TRBV28
TGTGCCAGCAGCTTAGCGGTATGGGGGACAGGGGGACGTGGCTACACCTTC	CASSLAVWGTGGRGYTF	once	TRBD1	TRBJ1-2	TRBV7-2
TGCGCCAGCAGCTTGGAAACTAGCGGGAGCACAGATACGCAGTATTTT	CASSLETSGSTDTQYF	NA	TRBD2	TRBJ2-3	TRBV5-1
TGTGCCAGTAGTCTCCTCCCGGGACAGGGAGCCCTCGAGCAGTACTTC	CASSLLPGQGALEQYF	NA	TRBD1	TRBJ2-7	TRBV19
TGTGCCAGCAGTTCGTTGGTTACCTATTATGGCTACACCTTC	CASSSLVTYYGYTF	NA	NA	TRBJ1-2	TRBV25-1
TGTGCCAGCGGACAGGGCTATGGCTACACCTTC	CASGQGYGYTF	NA	TRBD1	TRBJ1-2	TRBV7-9
TGTGCCATCAATGGACTTAGCACAGATACGCAGTATTTT	CAINGLSTDTQYF	NA	NA	TRBJ2-3	TRBV10-3
TGCGCCAGCAGCCAGATAGCGGGGGTTAACTCTGGGGCCAACGTCCTGACTTTC	CASSQIAGVNSGANVLTF	NA	TRBD2	TRBJ2-6	TRBV4-3
TGTGCCACCACCCAGGGGGAGAATACTGAAGCTTTCTTT	CATTQGENTEAFF	NA	TRBD1	TRBJ1-1	TRBV10-3
TGTGCCACCAGGGCGCCGGGGCCCCAGCATTTT	CATRAPGPQHF	NA	NA	TRBJ1-5	TRBV28
TGTGCCAGCAGTCCACTAGCGGGAGGATCGATATCCTACGAGCAGTACTTC	CASSPLAGGSISYEQYF	once	TRBD2	TRBJ2-7	TRBV4-2
TGTGCCAGCAGCTCCAAGATTCGGGACAGGGGAGAGACCCAGTACTTC	CASSSKIRDRGETQYF	NA	TRBD1	TRBJ2-5	TRBV5-6
TGTGCCAGCAGTTTACCCCGGGACAGGGGGGAGCAGTACTTC	CASSLPRDRGEQYF	NA	TRBD1	TRBJ2-7	TRBV28